This section outlines one T cell receptor (beta chain) sequence together with its context. The data belong to a study of blood T cell repertoires in COVID-19. Overall study: Material from acute and convalescent COVID-19 was sourced from the United States, Italy and Spain.

CDR3 length equals 17 residues. V was pared by 4 bases and J by 0 bases, with 18 bases between. Germline V lookup: CDR1 SGHKS, CDR2 YYEKEE (reference sequence). TCRdb's copy holds only in-frame clones and misses some; the assay was immunoSEQ multiplex PCR. Among under 450,000 clones, around 83% were seen once, and the ten largest hold 5% to 5.5%. This clonotype was sampled from a woman between 45 and 60 years old who had recovered from COVID-19. The chain combines TRBV5-5 with TRBJ2-3, with D possibly being TRBD2 (6 bases). Sequencing used PBMCs or T cells enriched from blood (not recorded which). The CDR3 is CASSPNAPGLSTDTQYF. The DNA for the CDR3 is TGTGCCAGCAGCCCTAATGCTCCGGGACTTAGCACAGATACGCAGTATTTT.